This T cell receptor beta chain emerged from a study of blood T cell repertoires in COVID-19. For the study at large: The United States, Italy and Spain provided the acute and convalescent COVID-19 samples. The analysed material was cDNA or gDNA that came from T cells, B-cell-depleted T cells, or PBMCs.

This CDR3 has 11 amino acids. Germline V CDR1 and CDR2: MGHDK, SYGVNS. As handled by the study authors: Researchers report that nucleated cell counts were estimated from reference gene primer amplification. TCRdb keeps only in-frame clones here, not all; method: immunoSEQ multiplex PCR. That table supplies the V and J calls and clone size; D and trimming were determined from the DNA. Of 250,000 or so clones in the sample, 80% to 90% were seen once. On this clone itself: One end of the junction fails to match germline, which may point to a read error.

This chain connects TRBV25-1 to TRBJ2-7; possible D gene TRBD1, 5 bases. Sequences were obtained from peripheral blood. This TCR was sampled from a woman in her thirties or forties who had recovered from COVID-19. CDR3 protein: CASSEVGPLLF. Written as DNA, the CDR3 is TGTGCCAGCAGTGAAGTGGGGCCACTCCTCTTC.